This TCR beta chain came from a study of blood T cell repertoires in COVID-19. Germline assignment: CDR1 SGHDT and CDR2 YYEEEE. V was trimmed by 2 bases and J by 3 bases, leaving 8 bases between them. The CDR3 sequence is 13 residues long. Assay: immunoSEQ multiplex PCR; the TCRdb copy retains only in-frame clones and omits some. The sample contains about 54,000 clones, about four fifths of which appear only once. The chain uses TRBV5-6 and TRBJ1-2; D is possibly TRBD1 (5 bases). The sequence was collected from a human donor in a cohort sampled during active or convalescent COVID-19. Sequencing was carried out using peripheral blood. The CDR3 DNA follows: TGTGCCAGCAGCTTAGCGGGACACTATGGCTACACCTTC. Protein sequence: CASSLAGHYGYTF.